Ten or more counts support the clone carrying this T cell receptor beta chain. Its antigen is undetermined. This entry comes from a study of regulatory T cells in long-lasting Graves disease. Time point described: newly diagnosed GD, antithyroid drugs for less than 3 months. Preparation of the TCR library used RNA extracted from PBMCs. Broader study findings: Newly diagnosed patients had higher TCR diversity than persistent Graves' patients did.

Arm-PCR of CDR3 regions with iRepertoire HTBI primers generated TCR beta libraries. TCRdb called the multiplex PCR reads again in MiXCR, with one record for every CDR3 protein. The repertoire holds about 620,000 distinct CDR3 sequences, with under 20% as singletons. The same data also went into a second study, on T cells in Graves' hyperthyroidism and ophthalmopathy. As that study records: The study left out patients who had uncontrolled infection, other autoimmune disease, pregnancy or lactation. When the TCR CDR3 underwent first-round RT-PCR, the HTBI primer set was used. Researchers found most expanded thyroid clonotypes above 0.001 in blood as well.

This TCR came from a woman under 40 with Graves disease. The sample consisted of peripheral blood mononuclear cells (PBMCs), taken at new diagnosis, from a patient treated with antithyroid drugs.

DNA for the CDR3: TGTGCCAGCAGGAACAGAAACACCGGGGAGCTGTTTTTT. Translating gives CASRNRNTGELFF. This rearrangement joins TRBV12-3 or TRBV12-4 to TRBJ2-2; no definite D call. Trimming removed 6 bases at V and 2 bases at J, with 7 bases between. The CDR3 sequence is 13 residues long.